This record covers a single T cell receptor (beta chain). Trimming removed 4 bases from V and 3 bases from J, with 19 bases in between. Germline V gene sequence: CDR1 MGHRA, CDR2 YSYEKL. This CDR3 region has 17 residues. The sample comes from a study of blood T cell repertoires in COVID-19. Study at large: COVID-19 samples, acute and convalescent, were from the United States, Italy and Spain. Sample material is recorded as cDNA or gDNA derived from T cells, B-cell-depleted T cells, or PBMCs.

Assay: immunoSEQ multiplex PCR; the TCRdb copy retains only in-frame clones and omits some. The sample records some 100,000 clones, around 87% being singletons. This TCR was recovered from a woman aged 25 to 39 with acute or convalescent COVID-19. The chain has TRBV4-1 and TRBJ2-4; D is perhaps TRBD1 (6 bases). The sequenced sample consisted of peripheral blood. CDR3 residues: CASSLIGQSESKNIQYF. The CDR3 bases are TGCGCCAGCAGCCTTATAGGACAGTCAGAAAGCAAAAACATTCAGTACTTC.